This T cell receptor beta chain was retrieved from a study of blood T cell repertoires in COVID-19 (dated by TCRdb to 2018 to 2021). Study-level background: Samples from collaborators originated in the United States, Italy and Spain and spanned both the acute and convalescent phases of COVID-19. The material from the prospective study consisted of cDNA or gDNA derived from T cells, B-cell-depleted T cells, or PBMCs. Deeply sampled blood TCRbeta repertoires from subjects exposed to, actively infected with, or recovered from COVID-19 were included in the dataset. The repertoires were released in a freely available public database meant as a resource for research on the immune response to SARS-CoV-2. The samples were drawn from the first 160 participants of the ongoing ImmuneRACE study and from roughly 1,300 subjects provided by 6 global collaborators. The sample metadata nearly always contained a de-identified subject ID, COVID-19 status, age in years and sex. HLA class I and class II types, where available, came from metadata supplied by the sample provider rather than from assay-based typing.

Whole blood was collected in K2EDTA tubes by collaborating institutions according to the institutions' own protocols. For TCRbeta analysis, collaborators shipped samples as frozen whole blood, isolated PBMCs, or DNA extracted from either of those sample types. This clone was seen once. The target of this receptor is not known. No per-base quality is available; no much larger clone lies one base away. Trimming removed 3 bases from V and 0 bases from J; the gene matches leave 6 bases unexplained. Including the terminal cysteine and phenylalanine, the CDR3 comprises 16 residues. Just the 48-base CDR3 DNA is kept, in frame starting at base 1. Per the germline V gene, KGHSH is the CDR1 and LQKENI is the CDR2. TCRbeta CDR3 regions were amplified from genomic DNA by means of the immunoSEQ Assay, a bias-controlled multiplex PCR. Per the original workflow: Within the assay, amplification of reference gene primers was used to estimate how many nucleated cells each sample contained. To quantify the absolute abundance of each unique TCRbeta CDR3 rearrangement, sequence reads were collapsed and filtered. For each sample, productive Simpson clonality was calculated as the square root of Simpson's diversity index over productive rearrangements. The source is immuneACCESS, and TCRdb retained only in-frame sequences with V and J called. Part of the clones is not carried over; for the studies checked, unresolved V genes explain less than half of this, and the remainder is unexplained. V and J calls and clone size are copied from that table; D and trimming were computed from the DNA. Across this sample there are around 100,000 clones, with approximately 88% seen only once. The ten largest make up 0.7% to 1% of the sample.

What the authors observed across the whole study: The quantity of clinical and demographic metadata differed by source and by participant and was supplied without curation.

In this chain, TRBV18 is recombined with TRBJ2-3; 7 bases in the junction line up with TRBD1. Input material: peripheral blood. This clonotype was obtained from an older woman with acute or convalescent COVID-19. This receptor carries the CDR3 CASSPVRQGSTDTQYF. The DNA reads as follows: TGTGCCAGCTCACCCGTTCGACAGGGTAGCACAGATACGCAGTATTTT.